This T cell receptor beta chain emerged from a study of T cells in localized non-small cell lung cancer. General study points: Uninvolved adjacent lung showed peak T cell clonality, exceeding tumor. Because only a single region of the tumor was sequenced, heterogeneity remains possible. Appearances in adjacent lung were noted for a median roughly 50 of the top 100 tumor clones. Longer overall survival associated with higher blood T cell density; shorter survival with higher adjacent-lung clonality.

Produced via immunoSEQ multiplex PCR; TCRdb's table is partial and in-frame only. The sample carries tens of thousands of clones, approximately 90% recorded once. Germline-derived CDR1 and CDR2 are SNHLY and FYNNEI. This CDR3 is built from 13 residues. The V end lost 1 base, the J end lost 7 bases, and 10 bases lay between the germline ends. About this clone: Its antigen remains unknown.

The origin of this receptor is a woman between 40 and 69 years old with stage I squamous cell lung carcinoma. The rearrangement joins TRBV2 to TRBJ2-5; D uncertain. This specimen was peripheral blood, taken before any cancer treatment. CDR3 nucleotide sequence: TGTGCCAGCAGTGAAGACCTTAAAGGGACCCAGTACTTC. Translated: CASSEDLKGTQYF.